This TCR beta chain was sequenced in a study of CD8 T cells in Susac syndrome. The CDR3 spans 13 residues. V was pared by 8 bases and J by 6 bases, with 13 bases between. Per germline, CDR1 MRHNA and CDR2 SNTAGT. Random-hexamer reverse transcription was applied to roughly 0.5 to 1 ug RNA. TCRdb reanalysed the immunoSEQ multiplex PCR reads using MiXCR and keeps one entry per CDR3 protein. The table records about 76,000 distinct CDR3 sequences, 80% to 95% of them present only once. The sequence came from a human donor with Susac syndrome. The sequencing input was CD8+ T cells from PBMCs. V gene TRBV6-4 combines with J gene TRBJ2-2; tentatively, D is TRBD1 (6 bases). CDR3 loop: CASGPSGAGELFF. The CDR3 region has the DNA TGTGCCAGCGGGCCGTCAGGGGCCGGGGAGCTGTTTTTT.